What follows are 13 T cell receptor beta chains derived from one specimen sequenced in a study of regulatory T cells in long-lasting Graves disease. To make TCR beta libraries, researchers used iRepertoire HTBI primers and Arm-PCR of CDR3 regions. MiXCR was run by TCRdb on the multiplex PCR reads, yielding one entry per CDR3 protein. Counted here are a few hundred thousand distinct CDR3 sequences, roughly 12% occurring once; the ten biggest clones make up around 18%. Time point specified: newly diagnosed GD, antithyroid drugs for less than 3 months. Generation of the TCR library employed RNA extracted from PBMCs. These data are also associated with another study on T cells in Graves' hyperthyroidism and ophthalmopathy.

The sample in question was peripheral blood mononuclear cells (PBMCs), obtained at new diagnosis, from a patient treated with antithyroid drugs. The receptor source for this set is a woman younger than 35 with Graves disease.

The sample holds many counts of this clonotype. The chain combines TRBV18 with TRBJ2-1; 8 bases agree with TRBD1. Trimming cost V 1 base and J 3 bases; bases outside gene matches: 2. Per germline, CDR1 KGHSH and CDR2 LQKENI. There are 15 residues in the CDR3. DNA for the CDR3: TGTGCCAGCTCACCACAAACAGGGGGCTACAATGAGCAGTTCTTC. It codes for CASSPQTGGYNEQFF. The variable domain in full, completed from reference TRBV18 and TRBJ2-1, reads NAGVMQNPRHLVRRRGQEARLRCSPMKGHSHVYWYRQLPEEGLKFMVYLQKENIIDESGMPKERFSAEFPKEGPSILRIQQVVRGDSAAYFCASSPQTGGYNEQFFGPGTRLTVL.

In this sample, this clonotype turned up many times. Here the CDR3 DNA reads TGTGCCACCAGCAGAGATCCTAGCGGGAGCACAGATACGCAGTATTTT. Its translation: CATSRDPSGSTDTQYF. The V gene is TRBV15, the J gene TRBJ2-3, with 8 bases identical to TRBD2. The CDR3 totals 16 residues. The V segment lost 0 bases and the J segment 0 bases; nucleotides outside the gene matches: 2. Looked up from germline, CDR1 is LNHNV and CDR2 is YYDKDF (reference sequence).

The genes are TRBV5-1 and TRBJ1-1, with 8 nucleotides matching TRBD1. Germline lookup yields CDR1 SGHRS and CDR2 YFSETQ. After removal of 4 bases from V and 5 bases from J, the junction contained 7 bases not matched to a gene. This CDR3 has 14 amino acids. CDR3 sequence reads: CASSPRQGRTEAFF. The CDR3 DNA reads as TGCGCCAGCAGCCCCCGACAGGGGAGGACTGAAGCTTTCTTT.

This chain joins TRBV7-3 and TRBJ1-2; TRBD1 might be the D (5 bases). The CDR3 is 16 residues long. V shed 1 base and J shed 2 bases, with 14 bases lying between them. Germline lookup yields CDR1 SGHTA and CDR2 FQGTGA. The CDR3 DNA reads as TGTGCCAGCAGCTTAATACCGGCAGGGCCAAACTATGGCTACACCTTC. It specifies CASSLIPAGPNYGYTF.

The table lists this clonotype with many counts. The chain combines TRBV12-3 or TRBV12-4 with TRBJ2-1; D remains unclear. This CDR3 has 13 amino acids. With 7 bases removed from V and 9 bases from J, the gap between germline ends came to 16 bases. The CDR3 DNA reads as TGTGCCAGCACCCCTTCCTTGGCAGGTGAGCAGTTCTTC. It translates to CASTPSLAGEQFF.

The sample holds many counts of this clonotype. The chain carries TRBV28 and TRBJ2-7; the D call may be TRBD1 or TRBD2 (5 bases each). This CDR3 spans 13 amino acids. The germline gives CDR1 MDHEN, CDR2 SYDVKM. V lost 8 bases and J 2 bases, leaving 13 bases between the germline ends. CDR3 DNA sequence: TGTGCCAGCCGGACGGGGCAGACCTACGAGCAGTACTTC. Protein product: CASRTGQTYEQYF.

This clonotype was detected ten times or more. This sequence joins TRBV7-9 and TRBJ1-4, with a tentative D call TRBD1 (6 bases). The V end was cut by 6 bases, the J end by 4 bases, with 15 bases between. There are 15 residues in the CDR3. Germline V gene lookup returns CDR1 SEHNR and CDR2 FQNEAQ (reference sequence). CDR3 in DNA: TGTGCCAGCAGTTTGCAGGGGCGGAATAATGAAAAACTGTTTTTT. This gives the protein CASSLQGRNNEKLFF.

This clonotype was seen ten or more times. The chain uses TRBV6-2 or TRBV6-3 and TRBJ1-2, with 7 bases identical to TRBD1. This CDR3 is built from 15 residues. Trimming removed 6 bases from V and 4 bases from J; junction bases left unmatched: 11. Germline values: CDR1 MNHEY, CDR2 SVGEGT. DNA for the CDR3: TGTGCCAGCAGACTACGGACAGGTCCAGGCTATGGCTACACCTTC. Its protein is CASRLRTGPGYGYTF.

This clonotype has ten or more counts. The CDR3 region has the DNA TGTGCCAGCAGCCTGACGCGGGGGAACTACAATGAGCAGTTCTTC. It yields the protein CASSLTRGNYNEQFF. This chain connects TRBV7-3 to TRBJ2-1; TRBD2 matches at 7 bases. Germline CDR1 is SGHTA and CDR2 is FQGTGA. J lost 3 bases, V lost 5 bases, and 7 bases had no gene match. CDR3 length equals 15 residues.

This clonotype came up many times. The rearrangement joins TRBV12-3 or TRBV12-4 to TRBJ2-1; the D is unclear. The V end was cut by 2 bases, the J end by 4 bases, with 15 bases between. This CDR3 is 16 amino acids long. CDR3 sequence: CASSLISLSAYNEQFF. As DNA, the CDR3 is TGTGCCAGCAGTTTAATATCTTTGTCAGCTTACAATGAGCAGTTCTTC.

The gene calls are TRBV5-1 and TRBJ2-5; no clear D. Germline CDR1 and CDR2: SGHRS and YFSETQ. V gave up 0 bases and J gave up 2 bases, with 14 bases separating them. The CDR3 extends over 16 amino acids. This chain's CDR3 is CASSLEPHQGQETQYF. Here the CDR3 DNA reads TGCGCCAGCAGCTTGGAGCCACACCAAGGACAAGAGACCCAGTACTTC.

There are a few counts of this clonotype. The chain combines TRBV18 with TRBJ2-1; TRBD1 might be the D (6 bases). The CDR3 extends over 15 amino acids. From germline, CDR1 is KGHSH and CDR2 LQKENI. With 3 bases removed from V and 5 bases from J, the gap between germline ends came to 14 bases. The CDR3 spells CASSPRVGADNEQFF. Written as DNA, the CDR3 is TGTGCCAGCTCACCCCGAGTGGGGGCCGACAATGAGCAGTTCTTC.

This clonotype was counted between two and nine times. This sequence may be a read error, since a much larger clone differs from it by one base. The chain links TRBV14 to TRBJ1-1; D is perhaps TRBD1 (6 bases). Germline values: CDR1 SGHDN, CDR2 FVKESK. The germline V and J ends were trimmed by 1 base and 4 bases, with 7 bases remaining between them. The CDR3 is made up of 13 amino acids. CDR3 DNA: TGTGCCAGCAGCCAAGGGGGGGCCACTGAAGCTTTCTTT. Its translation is CASSQGGATEAFF.